These 26 T cell receptor beta chains were all obtained from the same sample, sequenced in a study of blood T cell repertoires in COVID-19 (dated by TCRdb to between 2020 and 2021). Library preparation was by the immunoSEQ multiplex PCR assay. The source is immuneACCESS, and TCRdb retained only in-frame sequences with V and J called. Part of the clones is not carried over; for the studies checked, unresolved V genes explain less than half of this, and the remainder is unexplained. The sample table contains about 200,000 clones; only one count was recorded for just over 85% of them. Of the sample, about 4.1% falls within the top ten clones. The source material was peripheral blood. All receptors derive from a man aged 50-60 years with acute or convalescent COVID-19.

CDR3 DNA sequence: TGCGCCAGCAGTGAGACAGGGGTTGGCGCGGAGACCCAGTACTTC. Amino acid sequence: CASSETGVGAETQYF. V gene TRBV10-1 combines with J gene TRBJ2-5; 7 bases fit TRBD1. Unmatched junction bases numbered 8, after V lost 2 bases and J lost 5 bases. The CDR3 spans 15 residues. Per the germline V gene, CDR1 is WNHNN and CDR2 is SYGVQD (reference sequence).

The chain couples TRBV6-2 or TRBV6-3 to TRBJ2-6, with D maybe TRBD1 (7 bases). The CDR3 is 18 amino acids. The V end lost 0 bases, the J end lost 5 bases, and 17 bases lay between the germline ends. Germline V gene lookup returns CDR1 MNHEY and CDR2 SVGEGT. The CDR3: CASSYSNHRGGWANVLTF. The CDR3 nucleotides are TGTGCCAGCAGTTACTCCAACCACAGGGGAGGCTGGGCCAACGTCCTGACTTTC.

J is TRBJ1-5 and V is TRBV7-3; D ambiguous. Germline CDR1 reads SGHTA; CDR2 reads FQGTGA. This CDR3 is built from 15 residues. The V gene lost 1 base and the J gene lost 2 bases, with 9 bases spanning the gap. The CDR3 here is CASSLNGVGNQPQHF. CDR3 nucleotides: TGTGCCAGCAGCTTAAACGGGGTGGGCAATCAGCCCCAGCATTTT.

The V and J genes are TRBV2 and TRBJ1-6; TRBD1 matches 9 bases. The germline V gene encodes CDR1 SNHLY and CDR2 FYNNEI. The CDR3 sequence is 15 residues long. The trim removed 6 bases at V and 6 bases at J, leaving 6 bases unmatched. The CDR3 reads CASSGQGISNSPLHF. The DNA of the CDR3 is TGTGCCAGCAGCGGACAGGGGATTAGTAATTCACCCCTCCACTTT.

This clone was counted once. The sample contains more than one DNA sequence encoding this CDR3. This chain joins TRBV5-1 and TRBJ1-6; 7 nucleotides match TRBD1. Germline V lookup: CDR1 SGHRS, CDR2 YFSETQ. V dropped 3 bases and J dropped 7; count of bases not matched to a gene: 7. The CDR3 spans 15 residues. The CDR3 sequence is CASSSDRVGNSPLHF. The CDR3 region has the DNA TGCGCCAGCAGCTCCGACAGGGTAGGAAATTCACCCCTCCACTTT.

CDR3 sequence: CASRGHLNQPQHF. The CDR3 DNA follows: TGTGCCAGCAGGGGACACCTCAATCAGCCCCAGCATTTT. The chain uses TRBV27 and TRBJ1-5; TRBD1 is a possible D gene (6 bases). CDR3 length: 13 amino acids. V gave up 6 bases and J gave up 3 bases, with 9 bases separating them. In germline, CDR1 is MNHEY, CDR2 SMNVEV (reference sequence).

The chain links TRBV5-1 to TRBJ2-7; 7 bases are a match to TRBD1. CDR3 size: 14 residues. The trim removed 5 bases at V and 3 bases at J, leaving 8 bases unmatched. The germline V gene encodes CDR1 SGHRS and CDR2 YFSETQ. The CDR3 region has the DNA TGCGCCAGCAGTTCTGACAGGGAACTCTACGAGCAGTACTTC. Translating it yields CASSSDRELYEQYF.

This clone occurred once. This chain uses TRBV5-1 with TRBJ2-7, with TRBD2 as a possible D gene (6 bases). CDR1 is SGHRS, CDR2 YFSETQ, per germline. The CDR3 runs 16 residues. The ends were cut back, 0 bases at V and 0 bases at J, with 13 bases in the middle. The CDR3 DNA reads TGCGCCAGCAGCTTGGCCGGCGGGGCCCTCTCCTACGAGCAGTACTTC. This sequence encodes CASSLAGGALSYEQYF.

The chain joins TRBV2 to TRBJ2-3; 9 nucleotides match TRBD2. The CDR3 covers 12 residues. With 4 bases clipped from V and 14 bases from J, the junction kept 7 bases outside the gene matches. Germline lookup yields CDR1 SNHLY and CDR2 FYNNEI. The CDR3 DNA follows: TGTGCCAGCAGTGTTGTAGCGGGGGTTGGGTATTTT. Translation: CASSVVAGVGYF.

This chain joins TRBV6-2 or TRBV6-3 and TRBJ1-6; D call uncertain. V dropped 2 bases and J dropped 10 bases, with 15 bases sitting between them. Germline V gene lookup returns CDR1 MNHEY and CDR2 SVGEGT. There are 15 residues in the CDR3. CDR3 nucleotides: TGTGCCAGCAGTTACGCTAATCGGGTCGGCTCACCCCTCCACTTT. Its protein is CASSYANRVGSPLHF.

The J gene is TRBJ2-3, the V gene TRBV29-1; 12 bases align to TRBD2. V lost 7 bases, J lost 2 bases, and 4 bases stayed unmatched. This CDR3 is 14 amino acids long. Germline lookup yields CDR1 SQVTM and CDR2 ANQGSEA. CDR3 bases: TGCAGCGGAAGACTAGCGGGGGCCACAGATACGCAGTATTTT. Translation: CSGRLAGATDTQYF.

This clone has only one observation. The chain couples TRBV5-5 to TRBJ1-1, with D possibly TRBD1 on 5 matching bases. The CDR3 sequence is 14 residues long. V was shortened by 2 bases and J by 6 bases, with 14 bases between the two germline ends. The germline gives CDR1 SGHKS, CDR2 YYEKEE (reference sequence). The CDR3 DNA reads TGTGCCAGCAGCTTAGGGACTCGGTCACCTGAAGCTTTCTTT. It encodes CASSLGTRSPEAFF.

Concerning this clone: A read error may produce the germline difference seen at one junction end. The chain employs TRBV7-8 and TRBJ2-3, with D perhaps matching TRBD2 (6 bases). The CDR3 totals 17 residues. Germline CDR1 SGHVS, CDR2 FQNEAQ. Here the CDR3 DNA reads TGTGTCAGCAGCTTAGCGGCCCAGCGGGCAGACACAGATACGCAGTATTTT. Its translation: CVSSLAAQRADTDTQYF.

The DNA of the CDR3 is TGTGCCAGCTCACCACCGGGACAGGCCAAAAGCTACACCTTC. Translating gives CASSPPGQAKSYTF. V usage is TRBV18 and J usage is TRBJ1-2; 8 bases match TRBD1. Germline V gives CDR1 KGHSH, CDR2 LQKENI. With 0 bases clipped from V and 9 bases from J, the junction kept 6 bases outside the gene matches. This CDR3 comprises 14 residues. Full variable domain (remainder filled in from reference TRBV18 and TRBJ1-2): NAGVMQNPRHLVRRRGQEARLRCSPMKGHSHVYWYRQLPEEGLKFMVYLQKENIIDESGMPKERFSAEFPKEGPSILRIQQVVRGDSAAYFCASSPPGQAKSYTFGSGTRLTVV.

The gene calls are TRBV18 and TRBJ1-6; D call uncertain. The V and J ends lost 3 bases and 1 base respectively, with 7 bases between them. The CDR3 has 15 residues. Germline loops: CDR1 KGHSH, CDR2 LQKENI. Here the CDR3 reads CASSPEWSYNSPLHF. CDR3 bases: TGTGCCAGCTCACCCGAGTGGTCCTATAATTCACCCCTCCACTTT.

This clone was observed a single time. This chain connects TRBV10-2 to TRBJ2-7, with 7 bases that match TRBD2. The CDR3 totals 15 residues. Trimming took 7 bases from V and 3 from J; bases not matched to a gene: 12. Germline CDR1 reads WSHSY; CDR2 reads SAAADI. CDR3 coding DNA: TGCGCCAGCACCCCTCGTTCTGGCGGGGGCTACGAGCAGTACTTC. This codes for CASTPRSGGGYEQYF.

The chain carries TRBV9 and TRBJ2-7; D gene ambiguous. This CDR3 region has 14 residues. Per the germline V gene, CDR1 is SGDLS and CDR2 is YYNGEE. Trimming removed 1 base from V and 0 bases from J, with 8 bases in between. The CDR3 DNA sequence: TGTGCCAGCAGCGTACACTCGAGCTCCTACGAGCAGTACTTC. Translated, it gives CASSVHSSSYEQYF.

This clone turned up a few times. The chain uses TRBV5-1 and TRBJ1-2; the match to TRBD1 covers 8 bases. After removal of 4 bases from V and 1 base from J, the junction contained 12 bases not matched to a gene. There are 17 residues in the CDR3. Germline V gives CDR1 SGHRS, CDR2 YFSETQ. This CDR3 is CASSRSTETGVNYGYTF. The CDR3 DNA follows: TGCGCCAGCAGCCGCAGCACCGAGACAGGGGTTAACTATGGCTACACCTTC.

The chain couples TRBV29-1 to TRBJ2-5; 7 bases map to TRBD1. The CDR3 spans 15 residues. Per germline, CDR1 SQVTM and CDR2 ANQGSEA. With 4 bases clipped from V and 5 bases from J, the junction kept 13 bases outside the gene matches. The chain's CDR3 is CSVATGETRGETQYF. The CDR3 coding sequence is TGCAGCGTTGCAACAGGGGAAACCCGAGGGGAGACCCAGTACTTC.

The chain carries TRBV6-5 and TRBJ2-3, with D tentatively TRBD1 (5 bases). The germline CDR1 and CDR2 sequences are MNHEY and SVGAGI. V lost 2 bases to trimming and J lost 6 bases, with 12 bases between them. This CDR3 is built from 14 residues. The CDR3 DNA sequence: TGTGCCAGCAGTTACGGACCCCCAGGGGATACGCAGTATTTT. It yields the protein CASSYGPPGDTQYF.

In nucleotides, the CDR3 is TGCGCCAGCAGCCGGGGACAGGGGACAGCTAACTATGGCTACACCTTC. It encodes CASSRGQGTANYGYTF. The chain has TRBV4-1 and TRBJ1-2; TRBD1 matches 10 bases. J gave up 0 bases and V 4 bases, and 5 bases lay outside the gene matches. This CDR3 has 16 residues. Germline V gene lookup returns CDR1 MGHRA and CDR2 YSYEKL.

This chain links TRBV2 with TRBJ1-2; D is perhaps TRBD1 (6 bases). CDR3 length: 16 amino acids. Germline CDR1 and CDR2: SNHLY and FYNNEI. Between the trimmed V and J ends, which lost 3 bases and 3 bases, there was a span of 17 bases. CDR3 amino acids: CASSETGNFGYYGYTF. In DNA form, the CDR3 reads TGTGCCAGCAGTGAGACAGGAAATTTTGGGTACTATGGCTACACCTTC.

The chain recombines TRBV5-6 with TRBJ1-3; D is uncertain. Germline V gene sequence: CDR1 SGHDT, CDR2 YYEEEE. The CDR3 runs to 12 residues. V lost 0 bases, J lost 5 bases, and 3 bases lay in between. The chain's CDR3 is CASSLGRNTIYF. CDR3 sequence (DNA): TGTGCCAGCAGCTTGGGTAGAAACACCATATATTTT. Complete variable domain (other parts from reference TRBV5-6 and TRBJ1-3): DAGVTQSPTHLIKTRGQQVTLRCSPKSGHDTVSWYQQALGQGPQFIFQYYEEEERQRGNFPDRFSGHQFPNYSSELNVNALLLGDSALYLCASSLGRNTIYFGEGSWLTVV.

This chain joins TRBV9 and TRBJ2-5; 7 nucleotides agree with TRBD2. The CDR3 extends over 14 amino acids. Germline V lookup: CDR1 SGDLS, CDR2 YYNGEE. Trimming took 5 bases from V and 2 from J; bases not matched to a gene: 6. In nucleotides, the CDR3 is TGTGCCAGCAGTCCGGCAGCGGGGCAAGAGACCCAGTACTTC. Translating gives CASSPAAGQETQYF.

The chain joins TRBV18 to TRBJ1-1; D is possibly TRBD1 (6 bases). V was trimmed by 3 bases and J by 1 base, leaving 12 bases between them. This CDR3 has 15 residues. The germline CDR1 and CDR2 sequences are KGHSH and LQKENI. CDR3 amino acids: CASSPLVGANTEAFF. The CDR3 nucleotides read TGTGCCAGCTCACCTCTGGTGGGGGCGAACACTGAAGCTTTCTTT. Filled out from reference TRBV18 and TRBJ1-1, the complete variable domain reads NAGVMQNPRHLVRRRGQEARLRCSPMKGHSHVYWYRQLPEEGLKFMVYLQKENIIDESGMPKERFSAEFPKEGPSILRIQQVVRGDSAAYFCASSPLVGANTEAFFGQGTRLTVV.

This clone was found a few times. The chain links TRBV5-1 to TRBJ2-7; 7 bases are a match to TRBD1. Germline V lookup: CDR1 SGHRS, CDR2 YFSETQ. This CDR3 has 13 residues. The V gene end was trimmed by 4 bases and the J gene end by 1 base; junction bases not matched to a gene: 2. The CDR3 is CASSKGQSYEQYF. DNA for the CDR3: TGCGCCAGCAGCAAGGGACAGTCCTACGAGCAGTACTTC.